The 5 T cell receptor beta chains below come from one sample, sequenced in a study of blood T cell repertoires in COVID-19. Libraries were prepared by immunoSEQ multiplex PCR; TCRdb keeps only in-frame clonotypes and omits some of them. The repertoire includes roughly 140,000 clones, approximately 88% of them detected once, and approximately 1.8% sits in the top ten. The sequenced sample consisted of peripheral blood. The source is a man in his 70s with acute or convalescent COVID-19.

The chain has TRBV6-5 and TRBJ2-3; D may be TRBD2 (6 bases). Per germline, CDR1 MNHEY and CDR2 SVGAGI. This CDR3 has 14 residues. CDR3 bases: TGTGCAGCATGCCTGCGGGACCGGGCAGATACGCAGTATTTT. Translated, it gives CAACLRDRADTQYF.

The chain joins TRBV18 to TRBJ1-1, with TRBD1 matching 9 bases. CDR3 length: 16 residues. Germline trimming cut 3 bases from V and 5 bases from J; bases unmatched to any gene: 10. The germline V gene has CDR1 KGHSH and CDR2 LQKENI. The CDR3 DNA reads TGTGCCAGCTCACCTTCCGACATGGGGACAGGGACTGAAGCTTTCTTT. Translated: CASSPSDMGTGTEAFF.

V is TRBV6-5 and J is TRBJ2-2; possibly TRBD2 for D (5 bases). V lost 11 bases and J 3 bases, leaving 13 bases between the germline ends. This CDR3 spans 13 amino acids. Germline-derived CDR1 and CDR2 are MNHEY and SVGAGI. The CDR3 loop is CAVGKRDTGELFF. In DNA, the CDR3 is TGTGCCGTGGGGAAGAGGGACACCGGGGAGCTGTTTTTT.

The genes are TRBV7-9 and TRBJ2-3; TRBD2 might be the D (6 bases). CDR3 length: 14 residues. Trimming shortened V by 5 bases and J by 2 bases, and 11 bases separated the two germline ends. Germline V gene data show CDR1 as SEHNR and CDR2 as FQNEAQ (reference sequence). This CDR3 is CASSLGTFTDTQYF. In DNA form, the CDR3 reads TGTGCCAGCAGCCTAGGGACTTTCACAGATACGCAGTATTTT.

J is TRBJ2-2 and V is TRBV9; the D is unclear. The germline V and J ends were trimmed by 4 bases and 2 bases, with 9 bases remaining between them. The germline V gene encodes CDR1 SGDLS and CDR2 YYNGEE. This CDR3 is 14 amino acids long. The CDR3 region is CASSLNHNTGELFF. As DNA, the CDR3 is TGTGCCAGCAGCCTAAATCATAACACCGGGGAGCTGTTTTTT. The complete variable domain, with remaining parts taken from reference TRBV9 and TRBJ2-2, reads DSGVTQTPKHLITATGQRVTLRCSPRSGDLSVYWYQQSLDQGLQFLIQYYNGEERAKGNILERFSAQQFPDLHSELNLSSLELGDSALYFCASSLNHNTGELFFGEGSRLTVL.